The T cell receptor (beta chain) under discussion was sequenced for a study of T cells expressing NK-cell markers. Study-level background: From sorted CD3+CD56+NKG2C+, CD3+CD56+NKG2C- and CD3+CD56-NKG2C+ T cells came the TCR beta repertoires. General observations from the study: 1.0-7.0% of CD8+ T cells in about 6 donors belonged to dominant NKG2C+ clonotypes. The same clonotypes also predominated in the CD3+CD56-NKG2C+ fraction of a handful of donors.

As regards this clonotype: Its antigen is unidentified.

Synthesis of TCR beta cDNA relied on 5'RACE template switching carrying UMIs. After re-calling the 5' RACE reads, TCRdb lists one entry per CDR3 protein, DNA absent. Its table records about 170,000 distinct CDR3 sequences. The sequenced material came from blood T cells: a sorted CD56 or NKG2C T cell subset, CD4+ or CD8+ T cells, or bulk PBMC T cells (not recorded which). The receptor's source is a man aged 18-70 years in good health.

The CDR3 reads CASSEWTSGANTDTQYF. The rearrangement joins TRBV25-1 to TRBJ2-3; TCRdb proposes TRBD2, but this gene call is untestable without DNA. CDR3 size: 17 residues. Germline CDR1 and CDR2: MGHDK and SYGVNS.